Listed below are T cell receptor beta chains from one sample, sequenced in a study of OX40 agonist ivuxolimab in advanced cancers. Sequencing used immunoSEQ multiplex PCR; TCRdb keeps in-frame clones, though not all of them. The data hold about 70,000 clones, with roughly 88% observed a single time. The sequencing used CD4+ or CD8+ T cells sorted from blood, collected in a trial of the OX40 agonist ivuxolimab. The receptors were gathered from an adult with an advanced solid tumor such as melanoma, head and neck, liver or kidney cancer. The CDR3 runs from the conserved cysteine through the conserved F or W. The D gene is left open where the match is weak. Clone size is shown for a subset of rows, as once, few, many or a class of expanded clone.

CDR3 protein: CASSLTRGPQETQYF; CDR3 DNA: TGTGCCAGCAGCTTAACTAGGGGACCCCAAGAGACCCAGTACTTC; clone size: NA; V gene: TRBV7-3; D gene: NA; J gene: TRBJ2-5
CDR3 protein: CASSLRLNTGELFF; CDR3 DNA: TGCGCCAGCAGCTTGAGGTTGAACACCGGGGAGCTGTTTTTT; clone size: NA; V gene: TRBV5-1; D gene: NA; J gene: TRBJ2-2
CDR3 protein: CASRRRDSGTDTQYF; CDR3 DNA: TGTGCCAGCAGGCGAAGGGACAGCGGCACAGATACGCAGTATTTT; clone size: NA; V gene: TRBV2; D gene: TRBD1; J gene: TRBJ2-3
CDR3 protein: CASSPIRGRAFF; CDR3 DNA: TGTGCCAGCAGCCCGATAAGGGGTAGGGCTTTCTTT; clone size: NA; V gene: TRBV28; D gene: NA; J gene: TRBJ1-1
CDR3 protein: CASSQERGLYGYTF; CDR3 DNA: TGCGCCAGCAGCCAAGAGAGGGGGCTCTATGGCTACACCTTC; clone size: NA; V gene: TRBV4-1; D gene: TRBD1; J gene: TRBJ1-2
CDR3 protein: CASSPDRDGTDTQYF; CDR3 DNA: TGTGCCAGCAGCCCGGACAGGGACGGCACAGATACGCAGTATTTT; clone size: NA; V gene: TRBV5-6; D gene: TRBD1; J gene: TRBJ2-3
CDR3 protein: CASSAEGGRGRGGYTF; CDR3 DNA: TGTGCCAGCAGTGCGGAAGGTGGAAGGGGCCGGGGAGGCTACACCTTC; clone size: NA; V gene: TRBV28; D gene: NA; J gene: TRBJ1-2
CDR3 protein: CASSLTPGLTSTDTQYF; CDR3 DNA: TGTGCCAGCAGCTTAACTCCAGGGCTTACCTCGACAGATACGCAGTATTTT; clone size: NA; V gene: TRBV11-1; D gene: NA; J gene: TRBJ2-3
CDR3 protein: CASSPTKNIQYF; CDR3 DNA: TGTGCCAGCTCACCAACCAAAAACATTCAGTACTTC; clone size: once; V gene: TRBV18; D gene: NA; J gene: TRBJ2-4
CDR3 protein: CASSLGQGPSNEKLFF; CDR3 DNA: TGTGCCAGCAGCTTAGGGCAGGGGCCCTCTAATGAAAAACTGTTTTTT; clone size: NA; V gene: TRBV7-9; D gene: NA; J gene: TRBJ1-4